This is a list of T cell receptor beta chains from one sample in a study of blood T cell repertoires in COVID-19. Method: immunoSEQ multiplex PCR; TCRdb's copy keeps in-frame clones and lacks some. In the table there are approximately 99,000 clones, roughly 89% of which are singletons. Specimen: peripheral blood. The receptors here all came from a man in his sixties or seventies with active or convalescent COVID-19. Both conserved end residues are part of each CDR3. The D gene is left open where the match is weak. The listing skips clone size in some rows; elsewhere it reads once, few, many or a size class.

cdr3_nt cdr3_aa j_call v_call d_call clone_size
TGCGCCAGCAGCTCCTCCGGGACAGTCACAGATACGCAGTATTTT CASSSSGTVTDTQYF TRBJ2-3 TRBV5-1 TRBD1 NA
TGTGCCAGTAATCGGGATTCCCGCAGCGGTTCCGATGGGGATGAGCAGTTCTTC CASNRDSRSGSDGDEQFF TRBJ2-1 TRBV19 NA NA
TGTGCCAGCAGTTCCATGGGGACTAGCGGAGATACGCAGTATTTT CASSSMGTSGDTQYF TRBJ2-3 TRBV28 TRBD2 few
TGTGCCAGCTCACCACCTAGCCAGGGGTCAGGCCAGCCCCAGCATTTT CASSPPSQGSGQPQHF TRBJ1-5 TRBV18 NA once
TGTGCCAGCGTAGTAGGGACTAGCGGGTACAATGAGCAGTTCTTC CASVVGTSGYNEQFF TRBJ2-1 TRBV2 TRBD2 NA
TGTGCCAGCAGCCAGGGACTAGCGGGGAGCGAGCAGTACTTC CASSQGLAGSEQYF TRBJ2-7 TRBV14 TRBD2 NA
TGCGCCAGCAGCTATAGGGACAGCTTACTCACAGATACGCAGTATTTT CASSYRDSLLTDTQYF TRBJ2-3 TRBV5-1 TRBD1 NA
TGCGCCAGCAGCCCCCAGGCGGGGGGCACTGAAGCTTTCTTT CASSPQAGGTEAFF TRBJ1-1 TRBV5-1 NA NA
TGTGCCAGTAGTATGCAACTAGCGGGGGGGTACAATGAGCAGTTCTTC CASSMQLAGGYNEQFF TRBJ2-1 TRBV19 TRBD2 NA
TGTGCCAGCAGTCCGGGTTTAGCTAACTATGGCTACACCTTC CASSPGLANYGYTF TRBJ1-2 TRBV28 NA NA
TGTGCCAGCAGCCCCAATACAGGTAACACTGAAGCTTTCTTT CASSPNTGNTEAFF TRBJ1-1 TRBV2 NA few
TGTGCCAGCAGTTCCACAGGGGGCGCAACATACAATGAGCAGTTCTTC CASSSTGGATYNEQFF TRBJ2-1 TRBV6-5 TRBD1 NA
TGTGCCAGCAGCACAACAGGGTTAGGCTACACCTTC CASSTTGLGYTF TRBJ1-2 TRBV7-6 NA NA
TGTGCCAGCAGCTCCTCCGGGGGGAAAGGAAAGGAGACCCAGTACTTC CASSSSGGKGKETQYF TRBJ2-5 TRBV11-2 TRBD2 once
TGCGCCAGCAGCCAAGTCGGATGGGCATTTTCCTCTGGAAACACCATATATTTT CASSQVGWAFSSGNTIYF TRBJ1-3 TRBV4-1 NA NA
TGCGCCAGCAGCTTGGACAGGGGGAACACTGAAGCTTTCTTT CASSLDRGNTEAFF TRBJ1-1 TRBV5-1 TRBD1 NA
TGCGCCAGCGGACCGGGGGGGACGGAGGCCGGGGAGCTGTTTTTT CASGPGGTEAGELFF TRBJ2-2 TRBV5-1 TRBD2 NA
TGTGCCAACTCAAGGACAGGGTTGGATACGCAGTATTTT CANSRTGLDTQYF TRBJ2-3 TRBV18 TRBD1 NA
TGTGCCAGTAGTATGGGGACAGCGGGCGGCACTGAAGCTTTCTTT CASSMGTAGGTEAFF TRBJ1-1 TRBV19 TRBD1 NA
TGTGCCACCACGGGGCAGGGGATTATCTATGGCTACACCTTC CATTGQGIIYGYTF TRBJ1-2 TRBV2 NA NA
TGTGCCAGCACCCCCCACGGGACAGGGACGGGAGATACGCAGTATTTT CASTPHGTGTGDTQYF TRBJ2-3 TRBV28 TRBD1 NA
TGTGCCAGCAGCGTGGGACAGGGGAGGGAAAAACTGTTTTTT CASSVGQGREKLFF TRBJ1-4 TRBV9 TRBD1 NA
TGTGCCACCAGCAGAGGCTCACTAGCGGGGGGGCGGGAGACCCAGTACTTC CATSRGSLAGGRETQYF TRBJ2-5 TRBV15 TRBD2 NA
TGTGCCAGCAGCCAAGGCACAGGGGGAAATTCACCCCTCCACTTT CASSQGTGGNSPLHF TRBJ1-6 TRBV3-1/TRBV3-2 TRBD1 once
TGTGCCAGCAGCTTTAGCGGGGGGAGCACCGGGGAGCTGTTTTTT CASSFSGGSTGELFF TRBJ2-2 TRBV11-2 TRBD2 NA
TGTGCCAGCAGTTACGACGGGACAGGGCGGGGCTACACCTTC CASSYDGTGRGYTF TRBJ1-2 TRBV6-5 TRBD1 NA
TGTGCCAGCAGTTCCGTAAACAGGCACAATGAGCAGTTCTTC CASSSVNRHNEQFF TRBJ2-1 TRBV6-5 NA NA
TGTGCCAGCTCATCGGGACTTCCCTACGAGCAGTACTTC CASSSGLPYEQYF TRBJ2-7 TRBV18 NA NA
TGCGCCAGCAGCTTAGGACTAGCGGGGGGACAAGAGACCCAGTACTTC CASSLGLAGGQETQYF TRBJ2-5 TRBV5-1 TRBD2 NA
TGTGCCAGCAACCGGGGACAGCTGAGCTCCTACGAGCAGTACTTC CASNRGQLSSYEQYF TRBJ2-7 TRBV28 TRBD1 NA
TGTGCCAGCAGCCGGGACAGGGGATACAATGAGCAGTTCTTC CASSRDRGYNEQFF TRBJ2-1 TRBV7-8 TRBD1 NA
TGTGCCAGCAGCTTGGACAGGATTAACACTGAAGCTTTCTTT CASSLDRINTEAFF TRBJ1-1 TRBV5-8 NA NA
TGTGCCAGCTCACCAGGGGGCGCGGAGACCCAGTACTTC CASSPGGAETQYF TRBJ2-5 TRBV18 NA NA
TGCGCCAGCAGCTTGGGACAGGGATGGGGGTATGGCTACACCTTC CASSLGQGWGYGYTF TRBJ1-2 TRBV5-1 TRBD1 NA
TGTGCCTGGAGTGTAGGGGGCAGCTCTTCCTATGGCTACACCTTC CAWSVGGSSSYGYTF TRBJ1-2 TRBV30 TRBD1 NA
TGTGCCAGCAGCGTCAGCGGGCTGAACACCGGGGAGCTGTTTTTT CASSVSGLNTGELFF TRBJ2-2 TRBV9 NA NA
TGCGCCAGCAGCGACACGTCTGGGGCCAACGTCCTGACTTTC CASSDTSGANVLTF TRBJ2-6 TRBV5-1 NA NA
TGTGCCAGCAGGGAGGTATACAATGAGCAGTTCTTC CASREVYNEQFF TRBJ2-1 TRBV27 NA NA
TGTGCCAGCAGTCGGCAAGGGGATTACTACGAGCAGTACTTC CASSRQGDYYEQYF TRBJ2-7 TRBV6-6 NA NA
TGCGCCAGCAGCCCTACGACAGGGTTTGGCACTGAAGCTTTCTTT CASSPTTGFGTEAFF TRBJ1-1 TRBV5-1 TRBD1 few
TGTGCCTGGAGTGCCGGGACAGGGGGCGCTGATTCACCCCTCCACTTT CAWSAGTGGADSPLHF TRBJ1-6 TRBV30 TRBD1 NA
TGTGCCAGCAGTTTAACGGGCGGGGGGGCGATTGAGCAGTTCTTC CASSLTGGGAIEQFF TRBJ2-1 TRBV28 TRBD2 NA
TGTGCCAGCAGCTTGGTTTCTGGCGGGGGTCAGCCCCAGCATTTT CASSLVSGGGQPQHF TRBJ1-5 TRBV5-5 NA NA
TGTGCCTGGAGTGTAGGCAGGGCCACTGAAGCTTTCTTT CAWSVGRATEAFF TRBJ1-1 TRBV30 NA few
TGTGCCAGCAGTTCCGACAGGGGATATGGATCACCCCTCCACTTT CASSSDRGYGSPLHF TRBJ1-6 TRBV6-6 TRBD1 NA
TGTGCCAGCAGCTTAGTAGAGGGGGCTCAATTGCTCACCTTC CASSLVEGAQLLTF TRBJ1-2 TRBV7-8 TRBD1 few
TGTGCCAGCAGCGGCCCGGGACAGGGGTCCGAGCAGTACTTC CASSGPGQGSEQYF TRBJ2-7 TRBV7-2 TRBD1 NA
TGTGCCAGCAGCTTAATCGGGGGGCGGGAGACCCAGTACTTC CASSLIGGRETQYF TRBJ2-5 TRBV7-2 NA NA
TGTGCCAGCAGCCAAGCGGGGGGCGATTACAATGAGCAGTTCTTC CASSQAGGDYNEQFF TRBJ2-1 TRBV3-1/TRBV3-2 NA NA
TGTGCCAGCAATATACAGGGGGGCATCTATGGCTACACCTTC CASNIQGGIYGYTF TRBJ1-2 TRBV28 TRBD1 NA
TGTGCCAGCGGGACAGGGGGCGTCTTAGGAAACACCATATATTTT CASGTGGVLGNTIYF TRBJ1-3 TRBV9 TRBD1 few
TGTGCCAGCAGTTACACCTTGACAGGGGTTCAGAATCAGCCCCAGCATTTT CASSYTLTGVQNQPQHF TRBJ1-5 TRBV6-2/TRBV6-3 TRBD1 few
TGTGCCAGCAACTCACAGAATAGCAATCAGCCCCAGCATTTT CASNSQNSNQPQHF TRBJ1-5 TRBV2 NA NA